The 11 T cell receptor beta chains below come from one sample, sequenced in a study of regulatory and conventional T cells in RAG deficiency. Assay used: immunoSEQ multiplex PCR; TCRdb lists only in-frame clones, some missing. This table holds some 21,000 clones, approximately 95% found once. Blood CD4+ CD25-low CD127-high conventional T cells supplied the genomic DNA template. The same sample was also studied in work on regulatory T cells. That source adds: Amplification used 52 TRBV primers and 13 TRBJ primers.

Sequencing input: CD25- CD4+ T cells sorted from blood. All receptors derive from a human donor in good health.

The rearrangement joins TRBV18 to TRBJ1-4; D unclear. Germline CDR1 reads KGHSH; CDR2 reads LQKENI. V was clipped by 1 base and J by 3 bases, with 9 bases between them. CDR3 length: 15 residues. This CDR3 is CASSPRSGSNEKLFF. The CDR3 nucleotides read TGTGCCAGCTCACCACGGTCAGGATCTAATGAAAAACTGTTTTTT. Together with reference TRBV18 and TRBJ1-4, the CDR3 gives the full variable domain: NAGVMQNPRHLVRRRGQEARLRCSPMKGHSHVYWYRQLPEEGLKFMVYLQKENIIDESGMPKERFSAEFPKEGPSILRIQQVVRGDSAAYFCASSPRSGSNEKLFFGSGTQLSVL.

Only one count was recorded for this clone. The rearrangement joins TRBV27 to TRBJ2-5, with D possibly TRBD1 on 6 matching bases. The assigned J gene may be wrong: the sequence end matches TRBJ2-7 better. CDR3 size: 17 residues. CDR1 and CDR2 (germline): MNHEY, SMNVEV (reference sequence). DNA of the CDR3: TGTGCCAGCCTAGGGACATGGCCCTCCCTCGACCCCTACGAGCAGTACTTC. Amino acid sequence: CASLGTWPSLDPYEQYF.

V gene TRBV6-5 combines with J gene TRBJ1-2, with D possibly TRBD1 on 6 matching bases. Germline V gene data show CDR1 as MNHEY and CDR2 as SVGAGI. The V gene lost 2 bases and the J gene lost 4 bases, with 17 bases spanning the gap. The CDR3 length is 16 residues. This CDR3 reads CASSYTGTLEGYGYTF. CDR3 nucleotide sequence: TGTGCCAGCAGTTACACCGGGACATTGGAAGGCTATGGCTACACCTTC.

This chain connects TRBV30 to TRBJ1-3; D is uncertain. V gave up 1 base and J gave up 4 bases, with 2 bases separating them. The CDR3 loop spans 11 amino acids. Germline V CDR1 and CDR2: GTSNPN, SVGIG (reference sequence). The CDR3 here is CAWSAGNTIYF. The CDR3 DNA is TGTGCCTGGAGTGCAGGAAACACCATATATTTT.

V is TRBV7-2 and J is TRBJ2-3, with D possibly being TRBD2 (7 bases). This CDR3 spans 15 amino acids. Trimming removed 6 bases from V and 4 bases from J, with 17 bases in between. The V gene's germline CDR1 is SGHTA and CDR2 FQGNSA. The CDR3 protein is CASSFKGGPADTQYF. The CDR3 nucleotides are TGTGCCAGCAGTTTTAAGGGGGGGCCCGCAGATACGCAGTATTTT. Full variable domain (remainder filled in from reference TRBV7-2 and TRBJ2-3): GAGVSQSPSNKVTEKGKDVELRCDPISGHTALYWYRQSLGQGLEFLIYFQGNSAPDKSGLPSDRFSAERTGGSVSTLTIQRTQQEDSAVYLCASSFKGGPADTQYFGPGTRLTVL.

CDR3 protein: CASSVGWDRLNTEAFF. The CDR3 region has the DNA TGTGCCAGCAGCGTAGGTTGGGACAGGCTGAACACTGAAGCTTTCTTT. This chain connects TRBV9 to TRBJ1-1; 8 nucleotides line up with TRBD1. Germline CDR1 is SGDLS and CDR2 is YYNGEE. The CDR3 has 16 residues. J was trimmed by 0 bases and V by 0 bases; bases with no gene match: 4. Drawing the rest from reference TRBV9 and TRBJ1-1, the complete variable domain is DSGVTQTPKHLITATGQRVTLRCSPRSGDLSVYWYQQSLDQGLQFLIQYYNGEERAKGNILERFSAQQFPDLHSELNLSSLELGDSALYFCASSVGWDRLNTEAFFGQGTRLTVV.

The chain couples TRBV2 to TRBJ1-1; D is ambiguous. Germline V gives CDR1 SNHLY, CDR2 FYNNEI. V lost 9 bases and J lost 2, with 13 bases in between. CDR3 length: 13 amino acids. The CDR3 DNA follows: TGTGCCAGTGGAACACAGTATAACACTGAAGCTTTCTTT. It specifies CASGTQYNTEAFF.

This chain connects TRBV5-8 to TRBJ1-2; D is perhaps TRBD1 (6 bases). The germline CDR1 and CDR2 sequences are SGHTS and YDEGEE. The ends were cut back, 2 bases at V and 5 bases at J, with 10 bases in the middle. CDR3 length: 13 residues. The CDR3 loop is CASSFQGPYGYTF. Written as DNA, the CDR3 is TGTGCCAGCAGCTTTCAGGGGCCGTATGGCTACACCTTC.

The V and J genes are TRBV15 and TRBJ1-4; a weak D match, TRBD1 (5 bases). Germline V lookup: CDR1 LNHNV, CDR2 YYDKDF (reference sequence). V shed 3 bases and J shed 8 bases, with 22 bases lying between them. The CDR3 contains 17 residues. CDR3 protein: CATSRDGGVGTEEKLFF. CDR3 sequence (DNA): TGTGCCACCAGCAGGGACGGAGGGGTTGGTACAGAGGAAAAACTGTTTTTT.

The chain uses TRBV30 and TRBJ2-7; maybe TRBD2 (7 bases). This CDR3 is built from 13 residues. Germline V gene lookup returns CDR1 GTSNPN and CDR2 SVGIG (reference sequence). Trimming left V 3 bases short and J 5 bases short, with 14 bases between. CDR3 protein: CAWRNSGGHEQYF. CDR3 in DNA: TGTGCCTGGAGAAACTCGGGGGGCCACGAGCAGTACTTC. The whole variable domain, remainder taken from reference TRBV30 and TRBJ2-7, is SQTIHQWPATLVQPVGSPLSLECTVEGTSNPNLYWYRQAAGRGLQLLFYSVGIGQISSEVPQNLSASRPQDRQFILSSKKLLLSDSGFYLCAWRNSGGHEQYFGPGTRLTVT.

The chain employs TRBV2 and TRBJ2-5; 7 nucleotides align to TRBD1. V shed 4 bases, J shed 7 bases, and the junction held 6 bases outside the gene matches. This CDR3 region has 13 residues. The germline V gene encodes CDR1 SNHLY and CDR2 FYNNEI. CDR3 protein: CASSGQGSGTQYF. The CDR3 coding sequence is TGTGCCAGCAGTGGACAGGGTTCGGGGACCCAGTACTTC.